This T cell receptor (beta chain) derives from a study of blood T cells in healthy people across ages. The germline CDR1 and CDR2 sequences are SNHLY and FYNNEI. There are 13 residues in the CDR3. With 6 bases removed from V and 9 bases from J, the gap between germline ends came to 15 bases. With a J-beta primer mix and a sample-barcoded 5' primer, a second PCR ran about 6 to 11 cycles. Each cDNA molecule was tagged by a template-switch adaptor with 12 random nucleotides. TCRdb recomputed calls from the 5' RACE reads with MiXCR, one row per CDR3 protein. The data hold over 450,000 distinct CDR3 sequences, with more than 20% observed a single time. The same data also went into a second study, on T cells of mothers and their children. This second study says: The authors added sample barcodes and 2-4 random nucleotides using the M1S primer of the second PCR. Sequencing returned over 9 million TCR beta CDR3 reads per mother and about 3 million per child.

The sequenced sample consisted of blood. The TCR originated in a boy aged 10-17 years in good health. This rearrangement joins TRBV2 to TRBJ2-1; D might be TRBD1 (5 bases). The CDR3 nucleotides are TGTGCCAGCAGAAGAAGGGGTAACGGTGAGCAGTTCTTC. Residues: CASRRRGNGEQFF. Full variable domain (missing parts from reference TRBV2 and TRBJ2-1): EPEVTQTPSHQVTQMGQEVILRCVPISNHLYFYWYRQILGQKVEFLVSFYNNEISEKSEIFDDQFSVERPDGSNFTLKIRSTKLEDSAMYFCASRRRGNGEQFFGPGTRLTVL.